Each of the 16 T cell receptor beta chains below was sequenced from the same sample in a study of T cell responses to AZD1222 COVID-19 vaccine. Clones were sequenced by immunoSEQ multiplex PCR, and TCRdb holds only the in-frame ones, with some missing. This sample has about 82,000 clones, with about nine tenths found just once. Sample: peripheral blood, taken 28 days after the second AZD1222 dose. The receptor source for this set is an adult who received the AZD1222 COVID-19 vaccine.

This chain joins TRBV10-2 and TRBJ1-1; 9 bases agree with TRBD1. Germline CDR1 reads WSHSY; CDR2 reads SAAADI. This CDR3 spans 13 amino acids. V shed 5 bases, J shed 11 bases, and the junction held 9 bases outside the gene matches. This CDR3 is CASSQPGQGWAFF. Written as DNA, the CDR3 is TGCGCCAGCAGTCAACCGGGACAGGGCTGGGCTTTCTTT.

DNA of the CDR3: TGCGCCAGCAGCTTAGGGGAGGTAGACACTGAAGCTTTCTTT. Protein product: CASSLGEVDTEAFF. The chain recombines TRBV5-1 with TRBJ1-1, with D perhaps TRBD1 (5 bases). The CDR3 sequence is 14 residues long. V was shortened by 2 bases and J by 3 bases, with 11 bases between the two germline ends. CDR1 is SGHRS, CDR2 YFSETQ, per germline.

V usage is TRBV6-5 and J usage is TRBJ2-3, with 9 bases aligning to TRBD2. The CDR3 is 14 residues long. CDR1 and CDR2 (germline): MNHEY, SVGAGI. With 4 bases clipped from V and 4 bases from J, the junction kept 3 bases outside the gene matches. As DNA, the CDR3 is TGTGCCAGCAGTTTGCGGGGGGGCCCAGATACGCAGTATTTT. Protein sequence: CASSLRGGPDTQYF.

This rearrangement joins TRBV12-5 to TRBJ1-1; 9 nucleotides match TRBD1. The CDR3 has 15 residues. Germline-derived CDR1 and CDR2 are LGHNT and FRNRAP. V lost 5 bases to trimming and J lost 4 bases; unmatched junction nucleotides: 8. The CDR3 protein is CASGMRTGAITEAFF. The CDR3 DNA sequence: TGTGCTAGTGGTATGCGGACAGGGGCAATCACTGAAGCTTTCTTT.

As to this clone: The junction does not match germline at one end; this may be a read error. The same CDR3 can be traced to other DNA sequences in this sample. The chain carries TRBV7-6 and TRBJ2-1; TRBD1 or TRBD2 may be the D gene (6 bases each). CDR3 size: 16 residues. Germline assignment: CDR1 SGHVS and CDR2 FNYEAQ. The CDR3 spells CASSLGGASSYNEQFF. The CDR3 coding sequence is TGTGCCAGCAGCTTAGGGGGGGCTAGTTCCTATAATGAGCAGTTCTTC.

This sequence joins TRBV10-1 and TRBJ2-7; D may correspond to TRBD1 or TRBD2 (5 bases each). This CDR3 spans 14 amino acids. V shed 3 bases and J shed 7 bases, with 16 bases lying between them. Germline CDR1 WNHNN, CDR2 SYGVQD (reference sequence). CDR3 in amino acids: CASSDRRGVQEQYF. As DNA, the CDR3 is TGCGCCAGCAGTGACCGTAGAGGGGTTCAGGAGCAGTACTTC.

This chain joins TRBV5-5 and TRBJ1-1, with TRBD1 as a possible D gene (6 bases). The CDR3 totals 14 residues. The ends were cut back, 5 bases at V and 5 bases at J, with 16 bases in the middle. CDR1 is SGHKS, CDR2 YYEKEE, per germline (reference sequence). CDR3 DNA sequence: TGTGCCAGCAGTCCTGTGGGCAGGGGAACTGAAGCTTTCTTT. This sequence encodes CASSPVGRGTEAFF.

The chain has TRBV11-2 and TRBJ1-1, with 8 bases matching TRBD1. V was clipped by 5 bases and J by 4 bases; unmatched bases: 9. This CDR3 spans 15 amino acids. Germline V gene lookup returns CDR1 SGHAT and CDR2 FQNNGV. The DNA of the CDR3 is TGTGCCAGCAGCCCTCCGACAGGGGAGGGCACTGAAGCTTTCTTT. Its translation: CASSPPTGEGTEAFF.

This clone was detected only once. V usage is TRBV6-5 and J usage is TRBJ1-2, with D possibly being TRBD1 (5 bases). Trimming took 8 bases from V and 5 from J, leaving 15 bases between them. Germline assignment: CDR1 MNHEY and CDR2 SVGAGI. The CDR3 sequence is 13 residues long. CDR3: CASGTLGFYGYTF. CDR3 in DNA: TGTGCCAGCGGGACCCTGGGGTTTTATGGCTACACCTTC.

The count of this clone is one. This chain joins TRBV18 and TRBJ2-3; D is uncertain. Germline V gene sequence: CDR1 KGHSH, CDR2 LQKENI. The CDR3 runs 15 residues. V lost 2 bases and J lost 1, with 10 bases in between. This chain's CDR3 is CASSPVGVGTDTQYF. The CDR3 DNA reads as TGTGCCAGCTCACCAGTCGGTGTCGGCACAGATACGCAGTATTTT.

This chain connects TRBV11-2 to TRBJ1-2; D may be TRBD1 (5 bases). Trimming stripped 0 bases from V and 7 bases from J, with 12 bases between. CDR1 and CDR2 from the germline V gene are SGHAT and FQNNGV. The CDR3 sequence is 14 residues long. The CDR3 DNA reads as TGTGCCAGCAGCTTAGAGGCAGGGTTCTTTGGCTACACCTTC. Translation: CASSLEAGFFGYTF. Together with reference TRBV11-2 and TRBJ1-2, the CDR3 gives the full variable domain: EAGVAQSPRYKIIEKRQSVAFWCNPISGHATLYWYQQILGQGPKLLIQFQNNGVVDDSQLPKDRFSAERLKGVDSTLKIQPAKLEDSAVYLCASSLEAGFFGYTFGSGTRLTVV.

Remarks on this clone: One end of the junction fails to match germline, which may point to a read error. The chain combines TRBV6-5 with TRBJ2-7, with D perhaps matching TRBD1 or TRBD2 (5 bases each). Germline V CDR1 and CDR2: MNHEY, SVGAGI. There are 12 residues in the CDR3. The CDR3 DNA reads as TGTGCCGGCAGGGAGTTCGGGGAAGAGCAGTACTTC. Its translation: CAGREFGEEQYF.

The chain recombines TRBV24-1 with TRBJ2-5; weak D call: TRBD1 (6 bases). Germline values: CDR1 KGHDR, CDR2 SFDVKD. V was clipped by 4 bases and J by 4 bases, with 18 bases between them. This CDR3 has 16 amino acids. The chain's CDR3 is CATSDASGQKTETQYF. CDR3 bases: TGTGCCACCAGTGACGCTTCCGGACAGAAAACAGAGACCCAGTACTTC.

The rearrangement joins TRBV18 to TRBJ1-4; D call uncertain. The germline CDR1 and CDR2 sequences are KGHSH and LQKENI. V was trimmed by 5 bases and J by 0 bases, leaving 10 bases between them. The CDR3 runs to 15 residues. The CDR3 is CASSTFEATNEKLFF. DNA of the CDR3: TGTGCCAGCTCAACGTTCGAAGCAACTAATGAAAAACTGTTTTTT.

The rearrangement links TRBV15 to TRBJ1-4; 9 bases agree with TRBD1. J gave up 7 bases and V 4 bases, and 7 bases lay outside the gene matches. This CDR3 has 15 amino acids. Germline V gene lookup returns CDR1 LNHNV and CDR2 YYDKDF (reference sequence). This CDR3 is CATSIGQGWAEKLFF. The CDR3 DNA reads as TGTGCCACCAGCATTGGACAGGGGTGGGCTGAAAAACTGTTTTTT. Drawing the rest from reference TRBV15 and TRBJ1-4, the complete variable domain is DAMVIQNPRYQVTQFGKPVTLSCSQTLNHNVMYWYQQKSSQAPKLLFHYYDKDFNNEADTPDNFQSRRPNTSFCFLDIRSPGLGDTAMYLCATSIGQGWAEKLFFGSGTQLSVL.

This rearrangement joins TRBV5-6 to TRBJ2-1, with 8 nucleotides matching TRBD1. V lost 4 bases, J lost 6 bases, and 9 bases stayed unmatched. CDR1 and CDR2 (germline): SGHDT, YYEEEE. The CDR3 runs 15 residues. CDR3: CASSLGQGKGNEQFF. The CDR3 region has the DNA TGTGCCAGCAGCCTCGGACAGGGAAAGGGCAATGAGCAGTTCTTC.